The rows below give T cell receptor beta chains drawn from one sample of a study of T cells after yellow fever vaccination. A single record per CDR3 protein comes from TCRdb applying MiXCR to the 5' RACE reads. The repertoire holds some 150,000 distinct CDR3 sequences, with 9.3% as singletons. The source was CD8+ T cells sorted from PBMCs, collected 45 days after the yellow fever booster vaccination. The receptors were sampled from a man aged 18 to 35 who received the YFV17D yellow fever vaccine. CDR3s include the opening cysteine and the closing phenylalanine or tryptophan. Each record gives: V gene, clone size, J gene, D gene, CDR3 protein, CDR3 DNA. D genes are given only for firm matches. Clone size is given for some rows only: seen once, a few or many times, or a class if the clone is expanded.

V: TRBV4-1; size: NA; J: TRBJ2-3; D: TRBD1; CDR3: CASSARQGGTDTQYF; DNA: TGCGCCAGCAGCGCCCGCCAGGGGGGCACAGATACGCAGTATTTT
V: TRBV7-9; size: few; J: TRBJ2-5; D: NA; CDR3: CASSLVGSGETQYF; DNA: TGTGCCAGCAGCTTAGTAGGGTCCGGTGAGACCCAGTACTTC
V: TRBV20-1; size: NA; J: TRBJ2-3; D: NA; CDR3: CSARRGGDRRGTQYF; DNA: TGCAGTGCTAGACGAGGGGGGGACCGGCGAGGGACGCAGTATTTT
V: TRBV20-1; size: many; J: TRBJ2-3; D: NA; CDR3: CSARVGVSTDTQYF; DNA: TGCAGTGCTAGAGTGGGGGTTTCCACAGATACGCAGTATTTT
V: TRBV6-2/TRBV6-3; size: few; J: TRBJ2-3; D: TRBD2; CDR3: CASSYSGAGEGTDTQYF; DNA: TGTGCCAGCAGTTACTCGGGAGCGGGGGAAGGCACAGATACGCAGTATTTT
V: TRBV28; size: NA; J: TRBJ1-1; D: NA; CDR3: CASSFVGGILLRDEAFF; DNA: TGTGCCAGCAGTTTTGTCGGCGGGATTCTCCTCCGTGATGAAGCTTTCTTT
V: TRBV7-6; size: few; J: TRBJ1-1; D: NA; CDR3: CASSLIGGAMAEAFF; DNA: TGTGCCAGCAGCTTAATCGGAGGGGCGATGGCTGAAGCTTTCTTT
V: TRBV27; size: NA; J: TRBJ2-3; D: TRBD1; CDR3: CASSSGTARNTQYF; DNA: TGTGCCAGCAGTTCGGGGACAGCGCGAAATACGCAGTATTTT
V: TRBV7-2; size: many; J: TRBJ2-3; D: TRBD2; CDR3: CASSLEEGGGPNPGTQYF; DNA: TGTGCCAGCAGCTTAGAGGAGGGCGGGGGACCGAACCCAGGTACGCAGTATTTT
V: TRBV10-3; size: NA; J: TRBJ2-2; D: NA; CDR3: CAIREQATGELFF; DNA: TGTGCCATCCGGGAGCAGGCCACCGGGGAGCTGTTTTTT
V: TRBV6-2/TRBV6-3; size: NA; J: TRBJ1-1; D: NA; CDR3: CASREPYRALATEAFF; DNA: TGTGCCAGCAGAGAACCCTACAGGGCCTTGGCCACTGAAGCTTTCTTT
V: TRBV4-1; size: NA; J: TRBJ1-1; D: TRBD1; CDR3: CASSQRGGGRNTEAFF; DNA: TGCGCCAGCAGCCAGAGAGGGGGCGGGAGGAACACTGAAGCTTTCTTT
V: TRBV4-1; size: NA; J: TRBJ2-5; D: NA; CDR3: CASSQDRAGQETQYF; DNA: TGCGCCAGCAGCCAAGATAGGGCTGGCCAAGAGACCCAGTACTTC
V: TRBV10-1; size: NA; J: TRBJ2-2; D: NA; CDR3: CASPCSRGGTGELFF; DNA: TGCGCCAGTCCCTGCTCCAGGGGGGGGACCGGGGAGCTGTTTTTT
V: TRBV7-2; size: many; J: TRBJ2-1; D: NA; CDR3: CASSARPYNEQFF; DNA: TGTGCCAGCAGCGCTCGACCCTACAATGAGCAGTTCTTC
V: TRBV6-5; size: NA; J: TRBJ2-2; D: NA; CDR3: CASSYPGVTGELFF; DNA: TGTGCCAGCAGTTACCCGGGGGTCACCGGGGAGCTGTTTTTT
V: TRBV12-3/TRBV12-4; size: NA; J: TRBJ2-1; D: NA; CDR3: CASSSPFRDNEQFF; DNA: TGTGCCAGCAGTTCCCCATTCCGGGACAATGAGCAGTTCTTC
V: TRBV7-9; size: NA; J: TRBJ1-2; D: NA; CDR3: CASTPGDYGYTF; DNA: TGTGCCAGCACGCCAGGGGACTATGGCTACACCTTC
V: TRBV27; size: few; J: TRBJ2-1; D: TRBD2; CDR3: CASSFTPWTRSHEQFF; DNA: TGTGCCAGCAGTTTCACCCCTTGGACTAGATCCCATGAGCAGTTCTTC
V: TRBV6-2/TRBV6-3; size: few; J: TRBJ2-3; D: TRBD1; CDR3: CASSGGQLTDTQYF; DNA: TGTGCCAGCAGTGGGGGACAGCTCACAGATACGCAGTATTTT
V: TRBV4-2; size: NA; J: TRBJ2-3; D: NA; CDR3: CASSPGLTTDTQYF; DNA: TGTGCCAGCAGCCCCGGCCTTACTACAGATACGCAGTATTTT
V: TRBV19; size: NA; J: TRBJ1-6; D: NA; CDR3: CASSLGSSSPLHF; DNA: TGTGCCAGTAGCCTGGGGAGTAGTTCACCCCTCCACTTT
V: TRBV6-2/TRBV6-3; size: many; J: TRBJ1-1; D: TRBD1; CDR3: CASSYGTANTEAFF; DNA: TGTGCCAGCAGTTACGGGACAGCGAACACTGAAGCTTTCTTT
V: TRBV7-2; size: many; J: TRBJ1-1; D: NA; CDR3: CASSSEGGYTEAFF; DNA: TGTGCCAGCAGCTCAGAGGGGGGCTACACTGAAGCTTTCTTT
V: TRBV5-6; size: once; J: TRBJ2-2; D: TRBD2; CDR3: CASSLVTGGHGGELFF; DNA: TGTGCCAGCAGCCTCGTTACGGGGGGGCATGGCGGGGAGCTGTTTTTT
V: TRBV12-3/TRBV12-4; size: few; J: TRBJ2-2; D: TRBD1; CDR3: CASSRTGQDDRSGELFF; DNA: TGTGCCAGCAGCCGAACCGGACAGGACGACAGGTCCGGGGAGCTGTTTTTT
V: TRBV6-2/TRBV6-3; size: few; J: TRBJ2-7; D: NA; CDR3: CASRLGRGLEQYF; DNA: TGTGCCAGCAGATTGGGGAGGGGGCTCGAGCAGTACTTC